The present T cell receptor (beta chain) was sequenced within a study of blood T cell repertoires in COVID-19. In regard to this clone: A read error may account for a junction end that differs from germline.

The CDR3 consists of 15 residues. The germline V gene has CDR1 SSHAT and CDR2 FNYEAQ (reference sequence). Profiling relied on immunoSEQ multiplex PCR, and the TCRdb table lists in-frame clones only, not all of them. The sample lists some 520,000 clones, 89% seen once, with around 0.92% in the top ten. The sample consisted of peripheral blood. V usage is TRBV7-7 and J usage is TRBJ2-1, with D possibly TRBD2 on 5 matching bases. The source is a young man with COVID-19, enrolled during active disease. DNA for the CDR3: TGTGCTAGCAGCTTAGGGTCGGGATCCTACAATGAGCAGTTCTTC. It encodes CASSLGSGSYNEQFF.